Included here is one T cell receptor beta chain sequence, with context. This record comes from a study of OX40 agonist ivuxolimab in advanced cancers. Trimming cost V 8 bases and J 1 base; bases outside gene matches: 9. CDR1 is SNHLY and CDR2 is FYNNEI in the germline V gene. The CDR3 extends over 15 amino acids. Clones were read by immunoSEQ multiplex PCR, and TCRdb kept only the in-frame ones, dropping some. The table shows about 68,000 clones, with roughly nine tenths occurring only once. Sequenced material: CD4+ or CD8+ T cells sorted from blood, taken in a trial of the OX40 agonist ivuxolimab. V usage is TRBV2 and J usage is TRBJ2-7, with 9 bases identical to TRBD2. The TCR originated in an adult with an advanced solid tumor such as melanoma, head and neck, liver or kidney cancer. The chain's CDR3 is CASPRMAGGSYEQYF. In DNA form, the CDR3 reads TGTGCCAGCCCCCGGATGGCGGGAGGGTCCTACGAGCAGTACTTC.